Listed below are T cell receptor beta chains from one sample, sequenced in a study of CD8 T cells in ankylosing spondylitis. TCRdb called the 5' RACE reads again in MiXCR, with one record for every CDR3 protein. The profile shows 310,000 or so distinct CDR3 sequences, 20% of them singletons. Sequencing used blood, either unsorted or a sorted T cell fraction (not recorded which). These receptors all come from a male donor with ankylosing spondylitis or in good health (not recorded which). Both conserved end residues are part of each CDR3. The D gene is left open where the match is weak. Part of the rows lack a size; the others show once, few, many or a class for expanded clones.

j_call v_call d_call clone_size cdr3_nt cdr3_aa
TRBJ1-4 TRBV7-2 NA NA TGTGCCAGCAGCTTAGCTGGGGGTTCTAATGAAAAACTGTTTTTT CASSLAGGSNEKLFF
TRBJ2-1 TRBV9 NA NA TGTGCCAGCAGCGCGCCCGGGGGGCCTTTCAATGAGCAGTTCTTC CASSAPGGPFNEQFF
TRBJ2-1 TRBV12-3/TRBV12-4 TRBD1 many TGTGCCAGCAGGACAGGGGTCAATGAGCAGTTCTTC CASRTGVNEQFF
TRBJ2-1 TRBV7-6 NA many TGTGCCAGCAGCTCCCGCCGGAGCTACAATGAGCAGTTCTTC CASSSRRSYNEQFF
TRBJ2-1 TRBV5-6 TRBD1 NA TGTGCCAGCAGAATGACAGGGAGCTCCTACAATGAGCAGTTCTTC CASRMTGSSYNEQFF
TRBJ2-5 TRBV28 TRBD2 NA TGTGCCAGCAGTTCCCAAAGCGGGGGAGTCCAAGAGACCCAGTACTTC CASSSQSGGVQETQYF
TRBJ1-5 TRBV20-1 NA few TGCAGTGCTAGAGATCCCGGACGGGGAAATCAGCCCCAGCATTTT CSARDPGRGNQPQHF
TRBJ1-2 TRBV7-9 NA NA TGTGCCAGCAGCGAAAGGACAGAGAACTATGGCTACACCTTC CASSERTENYGYTF
TRBJ2-1 TRBV10-2 TRBD2 NA TGCGCCAGCAGTGAGAGTCGACTAGCGGGAGTTCGCTACAATGAGCAGTTCTTC CASSESRLAGVRYNEQFF
TRBJ2-1 TRBV10-3 TRBD2 NA TGTGCCATCAGTGAACTCGGGGGGTCCTCCTACAATGAGCAGTTCTTC CAISELGGSSYNEQFF